The clone carrying this T cell receptor (beta chain) appeared many times. Primers targeting TRAV and TRBV primed first-strand cDNA, covering alpha and beta chains. Over 20 PCR cycles, TCRs were amplified from a constant-region primer and V-primer adapter. Each CDR3 protein gets one entry after TCRdb re-called the reads with MiXCR. The sample holds under 95,000 distinct CDR3 sequences, roughly 19% seen once. This record comes from a study of low-dose radiotherapy and immunotherapy resistance in tumors. As for time point: before trial treatment. Eligibility required advanced solid tumors lacking tumor-infiltrating lymphocytes. CDR1 is SEHNR and CDR2 is FQNEAQ in the germline V gene (reference sequence). V was cut by 1 base and J by 7 bases, with 10 bases left in between. The CDR3 is made up of 13 amino acids.

V is TRBV7-9 and J is TRBJ1-1; D not resolved. The sequence was collected from a male donor with prostate cancer. Sequencing was performed on PBMCs, taken before treatment. The CDR3 sequence is CASSLGLGNEAFF. The CDR3 nucleotides read TGTGCCAGCAGCTTAGGGTTGGGGAATGAAGCTTTCTTT.